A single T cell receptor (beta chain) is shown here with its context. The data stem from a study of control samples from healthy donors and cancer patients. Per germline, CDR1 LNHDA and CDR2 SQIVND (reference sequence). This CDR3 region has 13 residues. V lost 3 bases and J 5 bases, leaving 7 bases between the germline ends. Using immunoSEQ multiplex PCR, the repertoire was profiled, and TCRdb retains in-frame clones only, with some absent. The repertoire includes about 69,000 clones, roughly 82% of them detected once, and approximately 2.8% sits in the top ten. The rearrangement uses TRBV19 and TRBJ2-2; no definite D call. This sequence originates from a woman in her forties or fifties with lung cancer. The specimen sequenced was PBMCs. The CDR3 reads CASSMRRTGELFF. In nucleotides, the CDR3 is TGTGCCAGTAGTATGCGACGGACCGGGGAGCTGTTTTTT.